This TCR beta chain was retrieved from a study of blood T cell repertoires in COVID-19. Study in general: Collection of acute and convalescent COVID-19 samples took place in the United States, Italy and Spain.

The CDR3 totals 18 residues. Per the germline V gene, CDR1 is MNHEY and CDR2 is SMNVEV (reference sequence). V shed 6 bases, J shed 0 bases, and the junction held 10 bases outside the gene matches. Profiling relied on immunoSEQ multiplex PCR, and the TCRdb table lists in-frame clones only, not all of them. Seen here are 280,000 or so clones, around nine tenths observed once, and the top ten hold 2.9%. Participant-given clinical history determined each cohort assignment. This receptor was obtained from a woman between 45 and 65 years old who had been exposed to COVID-19. The material sequenced was PBMCs or T cells enriched from blood (not recorded which). This chain connects TRBV27 to TRBJ2-1; 11 positions agree with TRBD2. For the CDR3, the DNA is TGTGCCAGCAGAACCGGGACTAGCGGCCGGAGCTCCTACAATGAGCAGTTCTTC. It codes for CASRTGTSGRSSYNEQFF.